This T cell receptor beta chain was retrieved from a study of blood T cell repertoires in COVID-19. Study context: Material from acute and convalescent COVID-19 was sourced from the United States, Italy and Spain.

The germline CDR1 and CDR2 sequences are SGHTA and FQGNSA. Losses at the gene ends were 5 bases for V and 9 bases for J; bases not matched to a gene: 7. This CDR3 region has 12 residues. Profiling relied on immunoSEQ multiplex PCR, and the TCRdb table lists in-frame clones only, not all of them. Of about 130,000 clones in the sample, more than 75% are singletons; the top ten hold approximately 11%. The rearrangement uses TRBV7-2 and TRBJ2-7, with TRBD1 identical over 7 bases. The TCR originated in a man in his sixties who had recovered from COVID-19. Sequenced: peripheral blood. CDR3: CASSQGVGVQYF. The CDR3 DNA sequence: TGTGCCAGCAGCCAGGGGGTAGGGGTGCAGTACTTC.